Each of the 31 T cell receptor beta chains below was sequenced from the same sample in a study of blood T cells in healthy people across ages. With a J-beta primer mix and a sample-barcoded 5' primer, a second PCR ran roughly 6 to 11 cycles. TCRdb analysed the 5' RACE reads with MiXCR anew, one entry per CDR3 protein. The table has about 640,000 distinct CDR3 sequences, under 30% seen once. Sequenced: blood. The receptors derive from a woman older than 75 in good health.

This clonotype was seen many times. This chain joins TRBV7-3 and TRBJ2-5; D may be TRBD2 (5 bases). V was cut by 5 bases and J by 5 bases, with 12 bases left in between. Germline V gives CDR1 SGHTA, CDR2 FQGTGA. This CDR3 has 13 residues. CDR3 residues: CASSRRSGETQYF. In DNA form, the CDR3 reads TGTGCCAGCAGCCGGAGGTCCGGTGAGACCCAGTACTTC. Combining the CDR3 with reference TRBV7-3 and TRBJ2-5 gives the whole variable domain GAGVSQTPSNKVTEKGKYVELRCDPISGHTALYWYRQSLGQGPEFLIYFQGTGAADDSGLPNDRFFAVRPEGSVSTLKIQRTERGDSAVYLCASSRRSGETQYFGPGTRLLVL.

This clonotype was found many times. This rearrangement joins TRBV5-1 to TRBJ2-3; 7 bases align to TRBD2. V gave up 1 base and J gave up 3 bases; unmatched junction bases: 8. The germline CDR1 and CDR2 sequences are SGHRS and YFSETQ. The CDR3 extends over 16 amino acids. CDR3 protein: CASSLFGASGTDTQYF. The CDR3 nucleotides read TGCGCCAGCAGCTTGTTCGGGGCTAGCGGTACAGATACGCAGTATTTT. The variable domain in full, completed from reference TRBV5-1 and TRBJ2-3, reads KAGVTQTPRYLIKTRGQQVTLSCSPISGHRSVSWYQQTPGQGLQFLFEYFSETQRNKGNFPGRFSGRQFSNSRSEMNVSTLELGDSALYLCASSLFGASGTDTQYFGPGTRLTVL.

This clonotype was detected ten times or more. The CDR3 region has the DNA TGCGCCAGCAGCTTGGCCGTTCCGGGACGGCCCGGGGAGACCCAGTACTTC. Translation gives CASSLAVPGRPGETQYF. This sequence joins TRBV5-1 and TRBJ2-5; D is tentatively TRBD1 or TRBD2 (5 bases each). V lost 0 bases, J lost 5 bases, and 20 bases lay in between. Germline CDR1 and CDR2: SGHRS and YFSETQ. The length of the CDR3 is 17 residues.

To note about this clonotype: This may arise from a read error, as a much more abundant clone is one base away. In DNA form, the CDR3 reads TGTGCCAGCAGCGTTTACAGGGATGTATGGAATCAGCCCCGGCATTTT. Translating it yields CASSVYRDVWNQPRHF. The chain uses TRBV7-2 and TRBJ1-5; tentative D call: TRBD1 (6 bases). CDR3 length: 16 residues. Germline CDR1 is SGHTA and CDR2 is FQGNSA.

The chain carries TRBV6-2 or TRBV6-3 and TRBJ1-1; a weak D match, TRBD1 (6 bases). The V and J ends lost 2 bases and 5 bases respectively, with 15 bases between them. The CDR3 covers 15 residues. Germline values: CDR1 MNHEY, CDR2 SVGEGT. CDR3 residues: CASSYMFRGPTEAFF. The CDR3 DNA follows: TGTGCCAGCAGTTACATGTTCAGGGGTCCGACTGAAGCTTTCTTT.

The table lists this clonotype with many counts. The rearrangement links TRBV28 to TRBJ2-5, with a weak D call TRBD2 (7 bases). From germline, CDR1 is MDHEN and CDR2 SYDVKM. This CDR3 region has 14 residues. Trimming removed 2 bases at V and 6 bases at J, with 13 bases between. The CDR3 DNA follows: TGTGCCAGCAGTTTAGGGGGGGCTGAGAAGACCCAGTACTTC. It codes for CASSLGGAEKTQYF.

This clonotype was counted at least ten times. One junction end does not reproduce the germline sequence, and a read error may be involved. This chain links TRBV7-2 with TRBJ2-3; 7 bases fit TRBD2. This CDR3 region has 14 residues. Germline CDR1 SGHTA, CDR2 FQGNSA. CDR3 nucleotides: TGCGCCAGCAGTTTCGGGGGGAGCACAGATACGCAGTATTTT. It codes for CASSFGGSTDTQYF.

As regards this clonotype: A junction boundary mismatches the germline segment, possibly from a read error. The rearrangement uses TRBV7-2 and TRBJ2-6; no clear D gene. The CDR3 consists of 15 residues. Germline assignment: CDR1 SGHTA and CDR2 FQGNSA. The CDR3 region has the DNA TGTGCCAACAGCTTAGGGCTATCGGCGGCCAACGTCCTGACTTTC. It codes for CANSLGLSAANVLTF.

In this sample, this clonotype turned up many times. The chain uses TRBV3-1 and TRBJ2-3; 8 nucleotides line up with TRBD1. The CDR3 spans 15 residues. Losses at the gene ends were 5 bases for V and 2 bases for J; bases not matched to a gene: 6. Germline loops: CDR1 LGHDT, CDR2 YNNKEL (reference sequence). CDR3: CASSASGQDTDTQYF. The CDR3 DNA reads as TGTGCCAGCAGCGCTTCGGGACAGGACACAGATACGCAGTATTTT.

The chain has TRBV20-1 and TRBJ2-4; no clear D. Germline CDR1 and CDR2: DFQATT and SNEGSKA (reference sequence). V gave up 8 bases and J gave up 6 bases, with 11 bases separating them. The CDR3 loop spans 11 amino acids. In nucleotides, the CDR3 is TGCAGTCCCTCAAGGATAAACATTCAGTACTTC. Protein sequence: CSPSRINIQYF.

V and J are TRBV28 and TRBJ1-5; TRBD1 aligns across 9 bases. This CDR3 comprises 15 residues. CDR1 MDHEN and CDR2 SYDVKM come from the germline V gene. Losses at the gene ends were 6 bases for V and 10 bases for J; bases not matched to a gene: 13. CDR3 region: CASRRGQGSLSPQHF. The DNA for the CDR3 is TGTGCCAGCAGGAGAGGACAGGGGTCATTGTCCCCCCAGCATTTT.

This clonotype was detected many times. This chain uses TRBV20-1 with TRBJ2-7; TRBD2 matches 7 bases. J was trimmed by 0 bases and V by 6 bases; bases with no gene match: 8. The length of the CDR3 is 14 residues. From germline, CDR1 is DFQATT and CDR2 SNEGSKA (reference sequence). CDR3 protein: CSAARAGNSYEQYF. CDR3 sequence (DNA): TGCAGTGCCGCGAGAGCGGGGAACTCCTACGAGCAGTACTTC.

This clonotype was picked up many times. The chain uses TRBV27 and TRBJ2-7, with D perhaps TRBD2 (6 bases). The germline V gene has CDR1 MNHEY and CDR2 SMNVEV (reference sequence). V lost 8 bases and J 0 bases, leaving 14 bases between the germline ends. The CDR3 covers 14 residues. CDR3 loop: CASRESGSSYEQYF. CDR3 in DNA: TGTGCCAGCCGCGAATCCGGGAGCTCCTACGAGCAGTACTTC.

This clonotype was counted many times. This chain connects TRBV28 to TRBJ1-2, with TRBD1 as a possible D gene (6 bases). CDR3 size: 15 residues. Looked up from germline, CDR1 is MDHEN and CDR2 is SYDVKM. The ends were cut back, 1 base at V and 0 bases at J, with 9 bases in the middle. The CDR3 loop reads CASSLSGQPNYGYTF. The CDR3 nucleotides are TGTGCCAGCAGTTTATCAGGACAGCCTAACTATGGCTACACCTTC.

The chain couples TRBV30 to TRBJ2-5, with D hard to call. Trimming shortened V by 8 bases and J by 11 bases, and 24 bases separated the two germline ends. Germline CDR1 GTSNPN, CDR2 SVGIG (reference sequence). The CDR3 has 13 amino acids. CDR3 sequence: CAGKMGSYNEQYF. Written as DNA, the CDR3 is TGTGCCGGTAAAATGGGCTCCTACAATGAGCAGTACTTC.

In this sample, this clonotype turned up many times. The V gene is TRBV3-1, the J gene TRBJ2-7; the D is unclear. Germline V gives CDR1 LGHDT, CDR2 YNNKEL (reference sequence). The V and J ends lost 1 base and 7 bases respectively, with 14 bases between them. The CDR3 extends over 14 amino acids. This CDR3 reads CASSQVRGSKEQYF. The CDR3 DNA reads as TGTGCCAGCAGCCAAGTGCGAGGTTCTAAGGAGCAGTACTTC.

The genes are TRBV6-5 and TRBJ2-7; D is ambiguous. Between the trimmed V and J ends, which lost 2 bases and 0 bases, there was a span of 11 bases. CDR1 is MNHEY and CDR2 is SVGAGI in the germline V gene. The CDR3 has 15 residues. CDR3: CASSYGRTFSYEQYF. Here the CDR3 DNA reads TGTGCCAGCAGTTACGGCAGGACCTTCTCCTACGAGCAGTACTTC.

As DNA, the CDR3 is TGTGCCACCAGCAGAGATTTCATTCAGTACTTC. Its translation: CATSRDFIQYF. The V gene is TRBV15, the J gene TRBJ2-7; no firm D call. The J call may not be correct, given that the DNA end is closer to TRBJ2-4. There are 11 residues in the CDR3. Germline V gene lookup returns CDR1 LNHNV and CDR2 YYDKDF (reference sequence).

The V call is TRBV20-1, the J call TRBJ2-1; 7 bases map to TRBD2. The germline V gene has CDR1 DFQATT and CDR2 SNEGSKA (reference sequence). V lost 3 bases and J lost 4; bases outside the gene matches: 9. CDR3 length: 15 residues. The chain's CDR3 is CSASPRERLYNEQFF. In DNA form, the CDR3 reads TGCAGTGCTAGTCCGCGGGAGCGACTTTACAATGAGCAGTTCTTC.

This chain uses TRBV20-1 with TRBJ1-5, with D perhaps TRBD1 (5 bases). The V end was cut by 0 bases, the J end by 2 bases, with 17 bases between. Germline-derived CDR1 and CDR2 are DFQATT and SNEGSKA (reference sequence). The CDR3 loop spans 17 amino acids. The CDR3 protein is CSARDEGGAPGNQPQHF. The DNA for the CDR3 is TGCAGTGCTAGAGACGAGGGAGGGGCGCCGGGCAATCAGCCCCAGCATTTT.

J is TRBJ1-1 and V is TRBV20-1; D call uncertain. V was cut by 5 bases and J by 3 bases, with 4 bases left in between. The germline CDR1 and CDR2 sequences are DFQATT and SNEGSKA (reference sequence). The CDR3 is made up of 10 amino acids. CDR3 in amino acids: CSALYTEAFF. The CDR3 nucleotides are TGCAGTGCTCTGTACACTGAAGCTTTCTTT.

This clonotype was observed at least ten times. J is TRBJ1-5 and V is TRBV27; the D gene is possibly TRBD1 (5 bases). Between the trimmed V and J ends, which lost 4 bases and 3 bases, there was a span of 13 bases. The CDR3 loop spans 15 amino acids. Germline V gives CDR1 MNHEY, CDR2 SMNVEV (reference sequence). DNA for the CDR3: TGTGCCAGCAGTTCCGGTGGGGCGGCCAATCAGCCCCAGCATTTT. It codes for CASSSGGAANQPQHF.

This clonotype was detected ten times or more. This chain connects TRBV20-1 to TRBJ2-5, with a weak D call TRBD2 (6 bases). CDR1 and CDR2 from the germline V gene are DFQATT and SNEGSKA (reference sequence). The CDR3 is made up of 14 amino acids. The ends were cut back, 6 bases at V and 2 bases at J, with 16 bases in the middle. This CDR3 is CSAPTTSLQETQYF. The DNA of the CDR3 is TGCAGTGCGCCCACCACTAGCTTGCAAGAGACCCAGTACTTC.

At least ten counts were recorded for this clonotype. This sequence joins TRBV5-1 and TRBJ1-4; D might be TRBD1 (6 bases). The CDR3 length is 16 residues. Germline V lookup: CDR1 SGHRS, CDR2 YFSETQ. Between the trimmed V and J ends, which lost 7 bases and 0 bases, there was a span of 16 bases. In nucleotides, the CDR3 is TGCGCCAGCTTTTGGACAGAAAGTGCAACTAATGAAAAACTGTTTTTT. Protein: CASFWTESATNEKLFF.

In its sample, this clonotype was seen many times. V is TRBV2 and J is TRBJ1-2, with a weak D call TRBD1 (6 bases). V dropped 4 bases and J dropped 7 bases, with 16 bases sitting between them. CDR3 size: 14 residues. The germline V gene encodes CDR1 SNHLY and CDR2 FYNNEI. The CDR3 DNA follows: TGTGCCAGCAGTGGGGGCAGGGGTTTTGGTGGCTACACCTTC. It specifies CASSGGRGFGGYTF.

This clonotype was recorded many times. J is TRBJ2-5 and V is TRBV20-1; D is unclear. The CDR3 has 13 amino acids. V was pared by 4 bases and J by 6 bases, with 15 bases between. The V gene's germline CDR1 is DFQATT and CDR2 SNEGSKA (reference sequence). CDR3: CSATPGYIQTQYF. DNA of the CDR3: TGCAGTGCTACGCCCGGGTACATCCAGACCCAGTACTTC.

Turning to this clonotype: A read error may be the cause here, since a much bigger clone is one base away. The V gene is TRBV30, the J gene TRBJ1-5, with 11 bases lining up with TRBD1. Germline loops: CDR1 GTSNPN, CDR2 SVGIG (reference sequence). Losses at the gene ends were 2 bases for V and 5 bases for J; bases not matched to a gene: 20. The CDR3 runs 20 residues. The CDR3: CAWSYSLGQGAYPGYQPQHF. The CDR3 bases are TGTGCCTGGAGTTATTCCCTAGGACAGGGGGCATACCCCGGCTATCAGCCCCAGCATTTT.

Many counts were recorded for this clonotype. V gene TRBV4-1 combines with J gene TRBJ1-2; 8 bases map to TRBD1. V was pared by 0 bases and J by 3 bases, with 3 bases of the junction left unmatched. Germline V CDR1 and CDR2: MGHRA, YSYEKL. This CDR3 region has 15 residues. The CDR3 is CASSQDAGGDYGYTF. CDR3 in DNA: TGCGCCAGCAGCCAAGACGCAGGGGGCGACTATGGCTACACCTTC.

This clonotype was seen repeatedly, ten times or more. This chain uses TRBV6-5 with TRBJ2-6, with TRBD1 as a possible D gene (5 bases). The CDR3 spans 20 residues. V was trimmed by 0 bases and J by 0 bases, leaving 18 bases between them. CDR1 is MNHEY, CDR2 SVGAGI, per germline. CDR3: CASSYSIWAGPSSGANVLTF. In nucleotides, the CDR3 is TGTGCCAGCAGTTACTCGATCTGGGCAGGGCCCTCCTCTGGGGCCAACGTCCTGACTTTC.

This clonotype occurred once. Given a much more abundant clone one base away, this may be a read error. The V call is TRBV9, the J call TRBJ2-5; D possibly corresponds to TRBD1 (6 bases). Germline CDR1 is SGDLS and CDR2 is YYNGEE. This CDR3 has 14 amino acids. Written as DNA, the CDR3 is TGTGCCGGCAGCGTACAGGGATTAGGAGAGACCCAGTACTTC. Amino acids: CAGSVQGLGETQYF.

Many counts were recorded for this clonotype. The chain couples TRBV6-5 to TRBJ2-5; either TRBD1 or TRBD2 may fit D (5 bases each). Trimming pared 2 bases from V and 5 bases from J, leaving 21 bases between. Germline values: CDR1 MNHEY, CDR2 SVGAGI. The CDR3 spans 17 residues. The CDR3 here is CASSYGALNGADETQYF. The CDR3 nucleotides are TGTGCCAGCAGTTACGGAGCCCTAAACGGGGCCGACGAGACCCAGTACTTC.